This passage covers 15 T cell receptor beta chains from one sample sequenced in a study of PD-1 blockade in classical Hodgkin lymphoma. Autologous stem cell transplantation was followed by relapse in every patient, and brentuximab vedotin exposure varied. Produced via immunoSEQ multiplex PCR; TCRdb's table is partial and in-frame only. The sample carries about 50,000 clones, 88% recorded once. Sequenced material: peripheral blood mononuclear cells (PBMCs), taken before the second cycle of nivolumab. These receptors originate from a human donor with classical Hodgkin lymphoma.

The chain couples TRBV5-1 to TRBJ1-1; 8 bases are a match to TRBD1. Germline CDR1 is SGHRS and CDR2 is YFSETQ. V shed 0 bases and J 6 bases; nucleotides not matched to a gene: 7. CDR3 length: 15 amino acids. Here the CDR3 DNA reads TGCGCCAGCAGCTTGGTACCGGACAGGGTCGCTGAAGCTTTCTTT. This encodes CASSLVPDRVAEAFF. Variable domain in full (rest from reference TRBV5-1 and TRBJ1-1): KAGVTQTPRYLIKTRGQQVTLSCSPISGHRSVSWYQQTPGQGLQFLFEYFSETQRNKGNFPGRFSGRQFSNSRSEMNVSTLELGDSALYLCASSLVPDRVAEAFFGQGTRLTVV.

The CDR3 region has the DNA TGTGCCAGCAGTGTGGACAGCGGGGGGGTGGGAACTGAAGCTTTCTTT. It codes for CASSVDSGGVGTEAFF. The rearrangement joins TRBV2 to TRBJ1-1; TRBD1 might be the D (6 bases). The CDR3 is 16 amino acids. Germline V gene sequence: CDR1 SNHLY, CDR2 FYNNEI. Trimming removed 4 bases at V and 5 bases at J, with 20 bases between. Complete variable domain (other parts from reference TRBV2 and TRBJ1-1): EPEVTQTPSHQVTQMGQEVILRCVPISNHLYFYWYRQILGQKVEFLVSFYNNEISEKSEIFDDQFSVERPDGSNFTLKIRSTKLEDSAMYFCASSVDSGGVGTEAFFGQGTRLTVV.

This clone was recorded a few times. The genes are TRBV2 and TRBJ2-1; the D is unclear. The germline V gene has CDR1 SNHLY and CDR2 FYNNEI. The V gene lost 4 bases and the J gene lost 9 bases, with 19 bases spanning the gap. This CDR3 is built from 15 residues. CDR3 sequence: CASSVWIPPPIEQFF. CDR3 DNA sequence: TGTGCCAGCAGTGTCTGGATACCCCCCCCGATTGAGCAGTTCTTC.

The chain carries TRBV7-9 and TRBJ2-1; TRBD1 matches at 9 bases. Germline CDR1 and CDR2: SEHNR and FQNEAQ (reference sequence). V dropped 4 bases and J dropped 8; count of bases not matched to a gene: 9. This CDR3 has 15 residues. The CDR3 DNA reads TGTGCCAGCAGCTCAAGGGACAGGGCCGGCGATGAGCAGTTCTTC. Encoded protein: CASSSRDRAGDEQFF.

On this clone: The sample contains more than one DNA sequence encoding this CDR3. This sequence joins TRBV5-1 and TRBJ1-5; no clear D. Per the germline V gene, CDR1 is SGHRS and CDR2 is YFSETQ. This CDR3 region has 14 residues. V shed 0 bases and J shed 2 bases, with 6 bases lying between them. The CDR3 bases are TGCGCCAGCAGCTTGGTTCCGGGCAATCAGCCCCAGCATTTT. Amino acids: CASSLVPGNQPQHF. Based on the CDR3 plus reference TRBV5-1 and TRBJ1-5, the full variable domain is KAGVTQTPRYLIKTRGQQVTLSCSPISGHRSVSWYQQTPGQGLQFLFEYFSETQRNKGNFPGRFSGRQFSNSRSEMNVSTLELGDSALYLCASSLVPGNQPQHFGDGTRLSIL.

This chain connects TRBV5-1 to TRBJ1-2; 11 positions agree with TRBD1. The germline gives CDR1 SGHRS, CDR2 YFSETQ. After removal of 3 bases from V and 4 bases from J, the junction contained 2 bases not matched to a gene. The CDR3 totals 14 residues. CDR3 DNA sequence: TGCGCCAGCAGCTCCGGGACAGGGGGCTATGGCTACACCTTC. It encodes CASSSGTGGYGYTF. Full variable domain (remainder filled in from reference TRBV5-1 and TRBJ1-2): KAGVTQTPRYLIKTRGQQVTLSCSPISGHRSVSWYQQTPGQGLQFLFEYFSETQRNKGNFPGRFSGRQFSNSRSEMNVSTLELGDSALYLCASSSGTGGYGYTFGSGTRLTVV.

The chain links TRBV5-1 to TRBJ1-5; D not resolved. This CDR3 is built from 13 residues. Germline-derived CDR1 and CDR2 are SGHRS and YFSETQ. V was clipped by 4 bases and J by 0 bases, with 5 bases between them. DNA of the CDR3: TGCGCCAGCAGCGCAGGTAGCAATCAGCCCCAGCATTTT. It yields the protein CASSAGSNQPQHF.

V and J are TRBV6-1 and TRBJ1-3; 7 bases fit TRBD1. This CDR3 contains 15 residues. With 8 bases clipped from V and 1 base from J, the junction kept 8 bases outside the gene matches. CDR1 and CDR2 from the germline V gene are MNHNS and SASEGT. The CDR3 DNA is TGTGCCAGCCTTCGGGACAGCAGGTCTGGAAACACCATATATTTT. This codes for CASLRDSRSGNTIYF.

A note on this clone: At one end, the junction sequence differs from germline, possibly due to a read error. This sample also contains other DNA sequences that code for the same CDR3. V and J are TRBV5-1 and TRBJ2-3; D might be TRBD1 (5 bases). Per germline, CDR1 SGHRS and CDR2 YFSETQ. The CDR3 sequence is 12 residues long. CDR3 residues: CASSVKGDTQYF. Written as DNA, the CDR3 is TGTGCCAGCAGCGTCAAGGGGGATACGCAGTATTTT. Combining the CDR3 with reference TRBV5-1 and TRBJ2-3 gives the whole variable domain KAGVTQTPRYLIKTRGQQVTLSCSPISGHRSVSWYQQTPGQGLQFLFEYFSETQRNKGNFPGRFSGRQFSNSRSEMNVSTLELGDSALYLCASSVKGDTQYFGPGTRLTVL.

The gene calls are TRBV2 and TRBJ2-7; unclear D gene. V lost 3 bases, J lost 7 bases, and 10 bases lay in between. CDR3 length: 12 amino acids. Germline lookup yields CDR1 SNHLY and CDR2 FYNNEI. The CDR3 bases are TGTGCCAGCAGTGAGGGTTTTCGGGAGCAGTACTTC. Residues: CASSEGFREQYF.

The CDR3 loop reads CASRTYRAGNTEAFF. CDR3 DNA sequence: TGTGCCAGCAGAACCTACAGGGCTGGGAACACTGAAGCTTTCTTT. The chain combines TRBV6-5 with TRBJ1-1, with a tentative D call TRBD1 (6 bases). CDR1 and CDR2 from the germline V gene are MNHEY and SVGAGI. The CDR3 totals 15 residues. V lost 6 bases to trimming and J lost 1 base, with 15 bases between them.

This clone was recorded only once. This chain links TRBV5-1 with TRBJ2-2; 8 positions agree with TRBD1. Trimming removed 5 bases from V and 1 base from J; junction bases left unmatched: 4. The CDR3 loop spans 15 amino acids. The germline V gene encodes CDR1 SGHRS and CDR2 YFSETQ. The CDR3 is CASRGGTGNTGELFF. The CDR3 DNA reads TGCGCCAGCAGGGGTGGGACAGGGAACACCGGGGAGCTGTTTTTT.

This clone was found once. The genes are TRBV29-1 and TRBJ1-1; 8 bases fit TRBD1. Germline V CDR1 and CDR2: SQVTM, ANQGSEA. The CDR3 sequence is 13 residues long. V shed 5 bases, J shed 4 bases, and the junction held 6 bases outside the gene matches. CDR3: CSVYGRGRTEAFF. The CDR3, as DNA: TGCAGCGTTTATGGCAGGGGGCGCACTGAAGCTTTCTTT.

The chain recombines TRBV6-6 with TRBJ2-7; 9 bases are shared with TRBD1. The CDR3 extends over 15 amino acids. The V gene end was trimmed by 4 bases and the J gene end by 3 bases; junction bases not matched to a gene: 7. Per germline, CDR1 MNHNY and CDR2 SVGAGI (reference sequence). Written as DNA, the CDR3 is TGTGCCAGCAGTTTCTCCGGGACAGGGTACTACGAGCAGTACTTC. This translates into CASSFSGTGYYEQYF.

The chain has TRBV7-9 and TRBJ1-2, with TRBD1 matching over 7 bases. Germline trimming cut 5 bases from V and 6 bases from J; bases unmatched to any gene: 6. The CDR3 runs 13 residues. The germline V gene has CDR1 SEHNR and CDR2 FQNEAQ (reference sequence). CDR3 coding DNA: TGTGCCAGCAGCCTGAGTACAGGGGATGGCTACACCTTC. Translated: CASSLSTGDGYTF. Full variable domain (missing parts from reference TRBV7-9 and TRBJ1-2): DTGVSQNPRHKITKRGQNVTFRCDPISEHNRLYWYRQTLGQGPEFLTYFQNEAQLEKSRLLSDRFSAERPKGSFSTLEIQRTEQGDSAMYLCASSLSTGDGYTFGSGTRLTVV.